This entry lists 25 T cell receptor beta chains sequenced from one sample in a study of regulatory T cells in long-lasting Graves disease. Construction of the TCR beta libraries employed iRepertoire HTBI primers in conjunction with Arm-PCR of CDR3 regions. TCRdb reanalysed the multiplex PCR reads using MiXCR and keeps one entry per CDR3 protein. The table lists 400,000 to 500,000 distinct CDR3 sequences, less than 25% of them singletons. Time point denoted: persistent/refractory GD, antithyroid drugs over 5 years with positive TRAb. PBMC-derived RNA was used for the TCR library. The sample was peripheral blood mononuclear cells (PBMCs), taken when the disease was refractory, from a patient treated with antithyroid drugs. These receptors all come from a female donor with Graves disease.

This clonotype was detected many times. The DNA of the CDR3 is TGTGCCAGCAGTTACTCGAACCAAATCCTCTACTATGGCTACACCTTC. Translating gives CASSYSNQILYYGYTF. The chain joins TRBV6-5 to TRBJ1-2; D uncertain. In germline, CDR1 is MNHEY, CDR2 SVGAGI. The ends were cut back, 0 bases at V and 3 bases at J, with 14 bases in the middle. The CDR3 covers 16 residues.

In its sample, this clonotype was seen a few times. The gene calls are TRBV7-6 and TRBJ1-4, with D possibly TRBD1 on 6 matching bases. The V end lost 0 bases, the J end lost 5 bases, and 10 bases lay between the germline ends. Germline V gene sequence: CDR1 SGHVS, CDR2 FNYEAQ. There are 15 residues in the CDR3. CDR3 DNA sequence: TGTGCCAGCAGCTTAGCTGGGGGCGTGAATGAAAAACTGTTTTTT. This translates into CASSLAGGVNEKLFF.

This clonotype was observed at least ten times. The chain links TRBV28 to TRBJ2-7; 9 nucleotides match TRBD1. The length of the CDR3 is 15 residues. Germline V gene lookup returns CDR1 MDHEN and CDR2 SYDVKM. Trimming at V came to 4 bases and at J to 3 bases, leaving 7 bases not matched to a gene. The CDR3 DNA sequence: TGTGCCAGCAGTTCCTCCGGGACAGGGCTCTACGAGCAGTACTTC. It is translated as CASSSSGTGLYEQYF.

Regarding this clonotype: A read error may be the cause here, since a much bigger clone is one base away. This sequence joins TRBV28 and TRBJ2-7, with 12 bases identical to TRBD2. The CDR3 length is 15 residues. Losses at the gene ends were 6 bases for V and 5 bases for J; bases not matched to a gene: 8. The germline CDR1 and CDR2 sequences are MDHEN and SYDVKM. The CDR3 bases are TGTGCCAGCAGCCCCGCGGGACTAGCGGGTGACGAGCAGTACTTC. Its translation is CASSPAGLAGDEQYF. The full variable domain, rest sourced from reference TRBV28 and TRBJ2-7, is DVKVTQSSRYLVKRTGEKVFLECVQDMDHENMFWYRQDPGLGLRLIYFSYDVKMKEKGDIPEGYSVSREKKERFSLILESASTNQTSMYLCASSPAGLAGDEQYFGPGTRLTVT.

This clonotype was seen at least ten times. The chain uses TRBV27 and TRBJ2-7, with D possibly TRBD1 on 6 matching bases. CDR1 and CDR2 from the germline V gene are MNHEY and SMNVEV (reference sequence). Trimming removed 4 bases at V and 2 bases at J, with 18 bases between. This CDR3 is built from 16 residues. The CDR3 protein is CASSSEPGHPTYEQYF. The CDR3 region has the DNA TGTGCCAGCAGTTCAGAGCCGGGACACCCAACCTACGAGCAGTACTTC.

The J gene is TRBJ1-3, the V gene TRBV7-9; TRBD1 might be the D (6 bases). CDR1 SEHNR and CDR2 FQNEAQ come from the germline V gene (reference sequence). CDR3 length equals 17 residues. V was pared by 5 bases and J by 0 bases, with 17 bases between. CDR3 region: CASSPRMDSYSGNTIYF. As DNA, the CDR3 is TGTGCCAGCAGCCCACGAATGGACAGCTACTCTGGAAACACCATATATTTT.

This clonotype was detected ten times or more. This chain joins TRBV3-1 and TRBJ2-4; D may be TRBD1 (6 bases). Per germline, CDR1 LGHDT and CDR2 YNNKEL (reference sequence). V was clipped by 4 bases and J by 2 bases, with 12 bases between them. The CDR3 loop spans 15 amino acids. The DNA of the CDR3 is TGTGCCAGCAGCCCCTTGGACAGTTCCAAAAACATTCAGTACTTC. Its protein is CASSPLDSSKNIQYF.

This clonotype was seen repeatedly, ten times or more. The chain recombines TRBV7-2 with TRBJ1-1; possibly TRBD1 for D (6 bases). V was clipped by 5 bases and J by 11 bases, with 30 bases between them. CDR1 SGHTA and CDR2 FQGNSA come from the germline V gene. The CDR3 extends over 17 amino acids. CDR3 residues: CASSGSLAGHSTKWAFF. The CDR3, as DNA: TGTGCCAGCAGCGGTTCCCTCGCGGGACATTCCACCAAGTGGGCTTTCTTT.

This clonotype was seen repeatedly, ten times or more. The chain carries TRBV2 and TRBJ2-7, with D tentatively TRBD2 (7 bases). CDR1 is SNHLY and CDR2 is FYNNEI in the germline V gene. Trimming shortened V by 3 bases and J by 6 bases, and 15 bases separated the two germline ends. CDR3 length: 14 amino acids. This CDR3 reads CASSDGQRGGEQYF. CDR3 sequence (DNA): TGTGCCAGCAGTGATGGGCAGAGGGGGGGCGAGCAGTACTTC.

The J gene is TRBJ2-7, the V gene TRBV11-3; 9 nucleotides align to TRBD2. V lost 5 bases to trimming and J lost 2 bases; unmatched junction nucleotides: 10. The germline CDR1 and CDR2 sequences are SGHNT and YENEEA. This CDR3 region has 16 residues. CDR3 sequence: CASSPIMAGGPYEQYF. Here the CDR3 DNA reads TGTGCCAGCAGCCCGATAATGGCGGGAGGGCCCTACGAGCAGTACTTC.

This clonotype was counted ten times or more. The chain carries TRBV30 and TRBJ2-2; D gene unclear. The V gene's germline CDR1 is GTSNPN and CDR2 SVGIG (reference sequence). CDR3 size: 13 residues. V was clipped by 8 bases and J by 2 bases, with 12 bases between them. The CDR3 spells CARSGLNTGELFF. CDR3 DNA sequence: TGTGCCCGTTCGGGTCTCAACACCGGGGAGCTGTTTTTT.

Ten or more counts support this clonotype. The chain uses TRBV28 and TRBJ1-3; the D gene is possibly TRBD1 (5 bases). This CDR3 is 14 amino acids long. In germline, CDR1 is MDHEN, CDR2 SYDVKM. Between the trimmed V and J ends, which lost 4 bases and 0 bases, there was a span of 7 bases. The CDR3 spells CASSWGHSGNTIYF. The CDR3 DNA is TGTGCCAGCAGTTGGGGCCACTCTGGAAACACCATATATTTT.

This chain joins TRBV5-4 and TRBJ2-2; 8 bases map to TRBD2. This CDR3 has 17 residues. Trimming removed 0 bases from V and 0 bases from J; junction bases left unmatched: 4. CDR1 SGHNT and CDR2 YYREEE come from the germline V gene (reference sequence). In DNA form, the CDR3 reads TGTGCCAGCAGCTTGGAACTAGCGGCGACGAACACCGGGGAGCTGTTTTTT. Amino acids: CASSLELAATNTGELFF.

The gene calls are TRBV30 and TRBJ2-7, with TRBD2 identical over 9 bases. With 3 bases clipped from V and 1 base from J, the junction kept 7 bases outside the gene matches. The germline V gene has CDR1 GTSNPN and CDR2 SVGIG (reference sequence). The CDR3 is made up of 15 amino acids. Here the CDR3 DNA reads TGTGCCTGGAGCACGTCCCTAGCGGGATCCTACGAGCAGTACTTC. This sequence encodes CAWSTSLAGSYEQYF.

The table lists this clonotype with a count of one. The V gene is TRBV3-1, the J gene TRBJ1-3; tentatively, D is TRBD1 (6 bases). The CDR3 loop spans 14 amino acids. CDR1 LGHDT and CDR2 YNNKEL come from the germline V gene (reference sequence). V lost 6 bases to trimming and J lost 4 bases, with 13 bases between them. This CDR3 is CASSRGQSGNTIYF. The CDR3 DNA is TGTGCCAGCAGTCGCGGACAGTCAGGAAACACCATATATTTT.

This clonotype was seen repeatedly, ten times or more. V usage is TRBV5-5 and J usage is TRBJ2-5, with TRBD1 as a possible D gene (6 bases). With 1 base removed from V and 7 bases from J, the gap between germline ends came to 11 bases. Germline V gene sequence: CDR1 SGHKS, CDR2 YYEKEE (reference sequence). The CDR3 loop spans 13 amino acids. CDR3 loop: CASSLTGMVTQYF. The CDR3 coding sequence is TGTGCCAGCAGCTTGACAGGGATGGTGACCCAGTACTTC.

This clonotype showed up many times. The J gene is TRBJ2-7, the V gene TRBV9, with TRBD1 matching 9 bases. V was clipped by 2 bases and J by 4 bases; unmatched bases: 4. Germline loops: CDR1 SGDLS, CDR2 YYNGEE. The CDR3 sequence is 14 residues long. Written as DNA, the CDR3 is TGTGCCAGCAGCGTGGGACAGGGAGTATACGAGCAGTACTTC. It is translated as CASSVGQGVYEQYF.

This clonotype was seen repeatedly, ten times or more. One end of the junction does not line up with germline, which may come from a read error. The chain is built from TRBV5-1 and TRBJ2-7, with 9 bases aligning to TRBD1. Germline V gives CDR1 SGHRS, CDR2 YFSETQ. This CDR3 has 13 residues. The CDR3 nucleotides read TGTGCCAGCACCCGGGACAGGGAAGGCGAGCAGTACTTC. This translates into CASTRDREGEQYF. Full variable domain (missing parts from reference TRBV5-1 and TRBJ2-7): KAGVTQTPRYLIKTRGQQVTLSCSPISGHRSVSWYQQTPGQGLQFLFEYFSETQRNKGNFPGRFSGRQFSNSRSEMNVSTLELGDSALYLCASTRDREGEQYFGPGTRLTVT.

Many counts were recorded for this clonotype. The chain joins TRBV10-3 to TRBJ2-2, with 7 bases lining up with TRBD1. Germline V gives CDR1 ENHRY, CDR2 SYGVKD. The ends lost 6 bases at V and 6 bases at J; junction bases unmatched: 4. The CDR3 totals 13 residues. CDR3 bases: TGTGCCATCAGCTCTAGGGGGCCCGGGGAGCTGTTTTTT. Translating gives CAISSRGPGELFF.

The chain uses TRBV20-1 and TRBJ2-1; tentative D call: TRBD1 (5 bases). There are 12 residues in the CDR3. Germline V CDR1 and CDR2: DFQATT, SNEGSKA (reference sequence). V lost 5 bases to trimming and J lost 8 bases, with 13 bases between them. CDR3 bases: TGCAGTGCTTCGGACACGGTGGATGAGCAGTTCTTC. Protein product: CSASDTVDEQFF.

This clonotype was counted between two and nine times. J is TRBJ2-7 and V is TRBV5-8; D may be TRBD1 (5 bases). The CDR3 is 14 amino acids. CDR1 and CDR2 (germline): SGHTS, YDEGEE. The germline V and J ends were trimmed by 6 bases and 2 bases, with 15 bases remaining between them. This CDR3 reads CASTWGFLTYEQYF. For the CDR3, the DNA is TGTGCCAGCACCTGGGGCTTCCTAACCTACGAGCAGTACTTC. Looking up the rest from reference TRBV5-8 and TRBJ2-7 gives the full variable domain: EAGVTQSPTHLIKTRGQQATLRCSPISGHTSVYWYQQALGLGLQFLLWYDEGEERNRGNFPPRFSGRQFPNYSSELNVNALELEDSALYLCASTWGFLTYEQYFGPGTRLTVT.

This chain connects TRBV27 to TRBJ2-7, with 7 bases fitting TRBD1. J was trimmed by 4 bases and V by 10 bases; bases with no gene match: 16. Germline loops: CDR1 MNHEY, CDR2 SMNVEV (reference sequence). The length of the CDR3 is 15 residues. The DNA for the CDR3 is TGTGCCAACAGCTTGGGGGCAGGGGGAAGTTACGAGCAGTACTTC. Translated: CANSLGAGGSYEQYF.

The rearrangement uses TRBV7-9 and TRBJ2-2; TRBD2 matches 7 bases. Germline CDR1 is SEHNR and CDR2 is FQNEAQ (reference sequence). The J segment lost 6 bases and the V segment lost 4 bases, leaving 14 bases of the junction unmatched. The CDR3 extends over 17 amino acids. CDR3 protein: CASSSPPSGRSPGELFF. The CDR3 bases are TGTGCCAGCAGCTCCCCCCCCTCCGGGAGGAGTCCCGGGGAGCTGTTTTTT.

This clonotype was observed at least ten times. The chain links TRBV6-1 to TRBJ1-1; 7 bases line up with TRBD1. CDR1 is MNHNS and CDR2 is SASEGT in the germline V gene. V was pared by 1 base and J by 0 bases, with 2 bases of the junction left unmatched. The CDR3 runs 15 residues. CDR3: CASSEGQGLNTEAFF. In DNA, the CDR3 is TGTGCCAGCAGTGAAGGACAGGGCCTGAACACTGAAGCTTTCTTT.

This clonotype was picked up many times. The chain carries TRBV6-5 and TRBJ2-7; D perhaps matches TRBD1 (6 bases). CDR3 size: 13 residues. From germline, CDR1 is MNHEY and CDR2 SVGAGI. The V end was cut by 2 bases, the J end by 6 bases, with 11 bases between. In DNA form, the CDR3 reads TGTGCCAGCAGTTACCCCAACAGGGTCGAGCAGTACTTC. Translating gives CASSYPNRVEQYF.